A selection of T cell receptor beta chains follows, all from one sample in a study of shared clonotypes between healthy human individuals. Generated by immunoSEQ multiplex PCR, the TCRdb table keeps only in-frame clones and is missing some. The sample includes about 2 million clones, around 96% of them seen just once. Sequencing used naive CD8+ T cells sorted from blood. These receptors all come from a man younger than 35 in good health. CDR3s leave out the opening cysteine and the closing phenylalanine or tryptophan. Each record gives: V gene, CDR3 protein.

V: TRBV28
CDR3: ASSLPGRSLEAF

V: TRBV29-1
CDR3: SVDGNGPHYGYT

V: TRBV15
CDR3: ATSGVPASSYEQY

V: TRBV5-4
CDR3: ASSLGVTGGSYEQY

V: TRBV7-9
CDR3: ASSLVGQGSGNTIY

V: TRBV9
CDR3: ASSVEPGAGGSETQY

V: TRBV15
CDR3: ATSWDIVNTEAF

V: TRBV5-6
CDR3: ASSLAGQGIGTEAF

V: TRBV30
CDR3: AWSAGLAPVPYEQY

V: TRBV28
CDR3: ASSPTGTGDYGYT

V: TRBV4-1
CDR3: ASSRHEGEVGPSYEQY

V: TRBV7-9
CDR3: ASSPDSNTGELF

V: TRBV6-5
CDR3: ASSYKSASLINEQF

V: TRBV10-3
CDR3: AISEPPSYEQY

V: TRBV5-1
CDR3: ASSLRLAGGPGELF

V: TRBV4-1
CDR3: ASRRGTNTEAF